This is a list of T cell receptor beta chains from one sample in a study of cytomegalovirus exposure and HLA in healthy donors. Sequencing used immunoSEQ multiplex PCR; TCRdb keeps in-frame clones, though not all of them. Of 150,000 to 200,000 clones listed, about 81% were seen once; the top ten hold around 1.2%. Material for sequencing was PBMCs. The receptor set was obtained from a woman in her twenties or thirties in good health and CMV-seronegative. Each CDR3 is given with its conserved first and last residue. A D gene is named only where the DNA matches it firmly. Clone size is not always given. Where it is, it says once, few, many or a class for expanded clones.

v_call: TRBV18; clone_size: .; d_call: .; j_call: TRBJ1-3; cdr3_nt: TGTGCCAGCTCACCACGGGGAGGCCTAAGGGGCACCATATATTTT; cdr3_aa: CASSPRGGLRGTIYF
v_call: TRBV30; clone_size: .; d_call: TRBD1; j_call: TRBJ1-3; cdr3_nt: TGTGCCTGGGTGAGGGACAGGGCCGCTGGAAACACCATATATTTT; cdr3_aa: CAWVRDRAAGNTIYF
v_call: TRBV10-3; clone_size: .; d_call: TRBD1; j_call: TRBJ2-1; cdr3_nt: TGTGCCATCAGTGAGCAGGACAGGGGGGTAGATGAGCAGTTCTTC; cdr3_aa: CAISEQDRGVDEQFF
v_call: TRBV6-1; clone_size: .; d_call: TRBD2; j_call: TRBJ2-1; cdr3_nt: TGTGCCAGCAGTGCCCCGGTGGGTGGACTAGCGTTTGAGCAGTTCTTC; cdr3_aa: CASSAPVGGLAFEQFF
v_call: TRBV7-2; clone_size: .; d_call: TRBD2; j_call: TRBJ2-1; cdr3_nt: TGTGCCAGCAGCTTCGCTGGGACTAGCCCCTACAATGAGCAGTTCTTC; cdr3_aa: CASSFAGTSPYNEQFF
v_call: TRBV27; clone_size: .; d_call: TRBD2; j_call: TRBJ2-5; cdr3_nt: TGTGCCAGCAGTTTAGTAGGACTAGATGGTGGGACCCAGTACTTC; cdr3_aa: CASSLVGLDGGTQYF
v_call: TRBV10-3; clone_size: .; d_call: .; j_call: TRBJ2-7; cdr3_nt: TGTGCCATCAGGGAGGGACAATTTTACGAGCAGTACTTC; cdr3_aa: CAIREGQFYEQYF
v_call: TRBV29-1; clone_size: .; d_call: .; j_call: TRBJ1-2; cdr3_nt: TGCAGCGTTGATTTCCGAGACAGTAGCTATGGCTACACCTTC; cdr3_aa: CSVDFRDSSYGYTF
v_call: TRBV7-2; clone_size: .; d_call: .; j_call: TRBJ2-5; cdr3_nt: TGTGCCAGCAGCTTAGAGACAGGGCGGGGAGGCGAGACCCAGTACTTC; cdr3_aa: CASSLETGRGGETQYF
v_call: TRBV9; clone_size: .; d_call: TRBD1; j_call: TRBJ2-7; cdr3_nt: TGTGCCAGCAGCGAACGGTTGGGGACAGCTTCCTACGAGCAGTACTTC; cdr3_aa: CASSERLGTASYEQYF
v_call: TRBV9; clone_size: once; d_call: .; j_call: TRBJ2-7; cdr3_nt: TGTGCCAGCAGCTCTGGGGCAGGGATGCAATCCGAGCAGTACTTC; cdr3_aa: CASSSGAGMQSEQYF
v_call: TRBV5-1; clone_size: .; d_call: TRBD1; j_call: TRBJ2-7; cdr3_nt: TGCGCCAGCAGCGCCGGGACAGGGGGTTACGAGCAGTACTTC; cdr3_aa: CASSAGTGGYEQYF
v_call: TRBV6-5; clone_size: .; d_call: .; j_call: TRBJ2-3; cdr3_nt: TGTGCCAGCAGTAAGACGGGGGATACGCAGTATTTT; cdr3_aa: CASSKTGDTQYF
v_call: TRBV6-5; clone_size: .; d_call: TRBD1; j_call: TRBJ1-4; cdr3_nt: TGTGCCAGCAGCCGCCGAGGGACAGGGTATGAAAAACTGTTTTTT; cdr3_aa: CASSRRGTGYEKLFF
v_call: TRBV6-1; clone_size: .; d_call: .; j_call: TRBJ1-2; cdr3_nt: TGTGCCAGCAGTCACCCCCCGCTGGGGAGCACCTTC; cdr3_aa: CASSHPPLGSTF
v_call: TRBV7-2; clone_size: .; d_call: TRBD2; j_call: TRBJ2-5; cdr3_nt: TGTGCCAGCAGCTTAGGGAAACTAGCGGGGGGGCCAGAGACCCAGTACTTC; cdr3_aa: CASSLGKLAGGPETQYF
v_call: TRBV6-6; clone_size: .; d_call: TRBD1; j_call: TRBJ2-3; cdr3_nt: TGTGCCAGCAGTTACGGGACAGGAGACACAGATACGCAGTATTTT; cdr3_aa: CASSYGTGDTDTQYF
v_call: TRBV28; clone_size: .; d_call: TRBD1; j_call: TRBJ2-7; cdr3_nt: TGTGCCAGCAGTACCCAGGGGGCCTACGAGCAGTACTTC; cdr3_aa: CASSTQGAYEQYF
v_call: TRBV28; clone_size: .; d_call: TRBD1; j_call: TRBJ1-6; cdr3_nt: TGTGCCAGCAAGGGACAGCTCCCCGTGGGGGTGCCTGAGAGGGGTTCACCCCTCCACTTT; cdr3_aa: CASKGQLPVGVPERGSPLHF
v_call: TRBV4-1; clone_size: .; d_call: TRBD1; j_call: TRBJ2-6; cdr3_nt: TGCGCCAGCAGCCAGGGACAGGGCTCGGGGGCCAACGTCCTGACTTTC; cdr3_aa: CASSQGQGSGANVLTF
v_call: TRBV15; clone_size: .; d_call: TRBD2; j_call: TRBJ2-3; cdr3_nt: TGTGCCACCAGCAACCCTGGGGCGGGGGGCACAGATACGCAGTATTTT; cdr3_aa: CATSNPGAGGTDTQYF
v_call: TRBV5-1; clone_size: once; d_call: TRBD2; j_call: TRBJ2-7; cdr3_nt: TGCGCCAGCAGGCCCGACGGGGGGTCCTCCTACGAGCAGTACTTC; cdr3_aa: CASRPDGGSSYEQYF
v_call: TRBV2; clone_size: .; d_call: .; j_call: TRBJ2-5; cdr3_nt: TGTGCCGGGGCACCAGGGTCTAGGCAGACCCAGTACTTC; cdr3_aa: CAGAPGSRQTQYF
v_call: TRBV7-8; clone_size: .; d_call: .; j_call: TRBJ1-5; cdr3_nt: TGTGCCAGCAGCTTAGGGCGGGTTTTTAGCAATCAGCCCCAGCATTTT; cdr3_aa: CASSLGRVFSNQPQHF
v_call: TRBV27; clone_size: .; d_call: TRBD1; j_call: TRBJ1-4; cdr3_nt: TGTGCCAGCAGTTTATCGAGCACAGGGGATGAAAAACTGTTTTTT; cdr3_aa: CASSLSSTGDEKLFF
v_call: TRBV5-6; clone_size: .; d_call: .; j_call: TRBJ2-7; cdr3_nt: TGTGCCAGCAGCGCGGCCCCCTACGAGCAGTACTTC; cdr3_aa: CASSAAPYEQYF
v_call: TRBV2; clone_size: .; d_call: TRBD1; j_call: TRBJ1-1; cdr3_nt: TGTGCCAGCAGTGTGGGGACAGGACTTGAAGCTTTCTTT; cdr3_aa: CASSVGTGLEAFF
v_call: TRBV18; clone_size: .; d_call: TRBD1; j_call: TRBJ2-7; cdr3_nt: TGTGCCAGCTCACTCGGACAGGGGCCCTCCTACGAGCAGTACTTC; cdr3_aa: CASSLGQGPSYEQYF
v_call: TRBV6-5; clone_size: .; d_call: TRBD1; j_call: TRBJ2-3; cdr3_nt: TGTGCCAGCAGTTTGACAGGGGGCTCAGATACGCAGTATTTT; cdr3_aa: CASSLTGGSDTQYF
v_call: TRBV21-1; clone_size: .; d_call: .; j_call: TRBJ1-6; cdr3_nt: TGTGCCAGCAGCAAAGGATTGAGGGCGGCTTCGCTATGGAATTCACCCCTCCACTTT; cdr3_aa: CASSKGLRAASLWNSPLHF
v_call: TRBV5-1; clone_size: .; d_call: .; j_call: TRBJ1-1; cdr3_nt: TGCGCCAGCGGGGGCAGTATGAACACTGAAGCTTTCTTT; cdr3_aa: CASGGSMNTEAFF
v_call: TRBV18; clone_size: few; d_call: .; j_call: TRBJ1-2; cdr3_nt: TGTGCCAGCTCACTGACAGAGAACTATGGCTACACCTTC; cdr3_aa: CASSLTENYGYTF
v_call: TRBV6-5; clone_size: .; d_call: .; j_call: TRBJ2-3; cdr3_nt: TGTGCCAGCAGACAAACAGATACGCAGTATTTT; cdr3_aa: CASRQTDTQYF
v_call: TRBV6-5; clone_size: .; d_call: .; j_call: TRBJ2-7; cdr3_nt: TGTGCCAGCAGTTACTCGAAAGACAGGCTCGGGCAGTACTTC; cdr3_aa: CASSYSKDRLGQYF
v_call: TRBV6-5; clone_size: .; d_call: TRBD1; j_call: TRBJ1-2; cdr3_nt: TGTGCCAGCAGTTACGAGGGGGCGATGACCAATGGCTACACCTTC; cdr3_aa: CASSYEGAMTNGYTF
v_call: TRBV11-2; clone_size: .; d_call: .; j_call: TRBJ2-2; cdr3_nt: TGTGCCAGCAGCTTGGCTGGGAACACCGGGGAGCTGTTTTTT; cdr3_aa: CASSLAGNTGELFF
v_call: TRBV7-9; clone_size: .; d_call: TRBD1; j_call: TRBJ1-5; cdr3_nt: TGTGCCAGCAGCCGTGGGACAGGGGACTTTAGCAATCAGCCCCAGCATTTT; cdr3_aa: CASSRGTGDFSNQPQHF
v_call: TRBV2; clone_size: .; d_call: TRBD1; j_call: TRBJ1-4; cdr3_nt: TGTGCCAGCAGGGGGGGACAGGGGGTAGGCGAAAAACTGTTTTTT; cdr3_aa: CASRGGQGVGEKLFF
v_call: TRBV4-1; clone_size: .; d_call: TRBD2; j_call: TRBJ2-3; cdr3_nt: TGCGCCAGCAGCCGATCCAGCGGGGAAGGCACAGATACGCAGTATTTT; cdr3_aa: CASSRSSGEGTDTQYF
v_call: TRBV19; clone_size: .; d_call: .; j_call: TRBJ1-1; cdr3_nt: TGTGCCAGTAATGACAGGTTGTTGAACACTGAAGCTTTCTTT; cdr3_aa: CASNDRLLNTEAFF
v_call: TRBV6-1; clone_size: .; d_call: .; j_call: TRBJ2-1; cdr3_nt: TGTGCCAGCAGTCTAGCGCACTCCTACAATGAGCAGTTCTTC; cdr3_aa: CASSLAHSYNEQFF
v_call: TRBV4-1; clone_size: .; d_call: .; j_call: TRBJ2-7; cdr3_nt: TGCGCCAGCAGCCCCCCGAATGGATCGGGGGAGCAGTACTTC; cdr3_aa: CASSPPNGSGEQYF
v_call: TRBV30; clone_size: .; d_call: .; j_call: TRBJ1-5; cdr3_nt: TGTGCCTGGAGCAAGGGGGGCAATCAGCCCCAGCATTTT; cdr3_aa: CAWSKGGNQPQHF
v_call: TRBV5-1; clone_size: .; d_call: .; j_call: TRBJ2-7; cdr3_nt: TGCGCCAGCAGCTTGGAGTCAGGGGTCGGCGAGCAGTACTTC; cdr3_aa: CASSLESGVGEQYF
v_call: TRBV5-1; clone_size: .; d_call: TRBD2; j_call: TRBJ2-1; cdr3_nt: TGCGCCAGCAGCTTAGTGCGGGGGAATGAGCAGTTCTTC; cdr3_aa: CASSLVRGNEQFF
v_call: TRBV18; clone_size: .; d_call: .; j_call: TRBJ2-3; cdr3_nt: TGTGCCAGCTCAATCGGAGATACGCAGTATTTT; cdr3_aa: CASSIGDTQYF
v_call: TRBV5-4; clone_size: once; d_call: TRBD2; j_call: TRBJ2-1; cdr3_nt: TGTGCCAGCAGCTGGGGACTAGCGGGGGGGCACGGCAATGAGCAGTTCTTC; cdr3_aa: CASSWGLAGGHGNEQFF
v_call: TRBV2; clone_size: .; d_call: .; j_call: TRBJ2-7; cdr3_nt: TGTGCCAGCAGTGAAGGTAGCGTAACCTCCTACGGGGAGCAGTACTTC; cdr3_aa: CASSEGSVTSYGEQYF
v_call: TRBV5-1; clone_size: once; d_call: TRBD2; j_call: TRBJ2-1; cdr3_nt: TGCGCCAGCAGGCTAGCGGGATACAATGAGCAGTTCTTC; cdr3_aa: CASRLAGYNEQFF
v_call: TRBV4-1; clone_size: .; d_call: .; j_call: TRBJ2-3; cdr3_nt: TGCGCCAGCAGCCCCCTAGTGAGGGCAAATACGCAGTATTTT; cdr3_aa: CASSPLVRANTQYF
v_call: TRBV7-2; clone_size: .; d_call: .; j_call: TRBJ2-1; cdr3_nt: TGTGCCAGCAGCTTAGTGAGAGGTAATGAGCAGTTCTTC; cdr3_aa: CASSLVRGNEQFF
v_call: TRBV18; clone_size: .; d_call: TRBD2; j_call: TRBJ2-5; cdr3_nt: TGTGCCAGCTCATCCTACACTAGCGGGAGTGGAGAGACCCAGTACTTC; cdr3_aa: CASSSYTSGSGETQYF
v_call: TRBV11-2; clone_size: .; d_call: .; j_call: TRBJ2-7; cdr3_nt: TGTGCCAGCAGCTTAGGTTTGGGCGACTACGAGCAGTACTTC; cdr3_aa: CASSLGLGDYEQYF
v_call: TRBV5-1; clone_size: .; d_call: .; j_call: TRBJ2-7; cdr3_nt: TGCGCCAGCAGCTTGGCAGGGGCCGAGCAGTACTTC; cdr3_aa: CASSLAGAEQYF
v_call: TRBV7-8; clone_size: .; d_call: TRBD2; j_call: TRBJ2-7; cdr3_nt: TGTGCCAGCAGCTCGGGACTAGCGGGGAAGGGGGAGCAGTACTTC; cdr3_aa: CASSSGLAGKGEQYF
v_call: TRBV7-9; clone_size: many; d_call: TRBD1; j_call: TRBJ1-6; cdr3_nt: TGTGCCAGCAGCGTGATCTCCGTTGGGACAGGGGACTCACCCCTCCACTTT; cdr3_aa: CASSVISVGTGDSPLHF
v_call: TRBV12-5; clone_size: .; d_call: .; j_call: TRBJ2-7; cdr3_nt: TGTGCTAGTGTTCAGACCGAGGGTATCCACGAGCAGTACTTC; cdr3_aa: CASVQTEGIHEQYF